This TCR beta chain was found in a study of T cells in Graves' hyperthyroidism and ophthalmopathy. Study conclusions and caveats: Most expanded thyroid clonotypes above 0.001 recurred in blood.

Amplification yielded TCR beta CDR3 regions, with RNA transcripts as the source. A set of HTBI primers served as the primers for a first-round RT-PCR of the TCR CDR3. TCRdb re-called the multiplex PCR reads through MiXCR, storing one row per CDR3 protein. The table lists about 160,000 distinct CDR3 sequences, roughly 9.4% of them singletons. In its sample, this clonotype was seen many times. The antigen is undetermined. The sequence came from a woman aged 18 to 35 with Graves' hyperthyroidism that later progressed to Graves' ophthalmopathy. Sequencing was carried out using blood.

The CDR3: CASSLGDRDLETQYF. The CDR3, as DNA: TGTGCCAGCAGCTTAGGGGACAGGGATCTAGAGACCCAGTACTTC. The chain joins TRBV7-8 to TRBJ2-5; 9 nucleotides match TRBD1. With V trimmed by 1 base and J by 4 bases, 4 bases remained unmatched. Germline V gene lookup returns CDR1 SGHVS and CDR2 FQNEAQ. The CDR3 is 15 amino acids.